This entry concerns a single TCR beta chain. How the authors handled the data: Reference gene primer amplification in the assay estimated nucleated cell counts. Repertoires were generated with immunoSEQ multiplex PCR, while TCRdb's copy carries only in-frame clones and drops some. V and J calls and clone size come straight from that table; D and trimming were deduced from the DNA. The top ten hold about 3.5% of the sample, which has 180,000 or so clones, 83% seen once. These data come from a study of blood T cell repertoires in COVID-19. V was pared by 6 bases and J by 4 bases, with 12 bases between. The CDR3 runs 13 residues.

The receptor's source is a woman aged 45-65 years in a cohort exposed to, infected with or recovered from COVID-19 (not recorded which). This chain uses TRBV12-3 or TRBV12-4 with TRBJ1-1; possibly TRBD1 for D (6 bases). Sequenced sample: PBMCs or T cells enriched from blood (not recorded which). CDR3 region: CASRQGGSTEAFF. In nucleotides, the CDR3 is TGTGCCAGCAGACAGGGTGGGAGCACTGAAGCTTTCTTT.